A selection of T cell receptor beta chains follows, all from one sample in a study of spatial heterogeneity in lung cancer. TCRdb analysed the 5' RACE reads with MiXCR anew, one entry per CDR3 protein. The sample records about 1,700 distinct CDR3 sequences, 19% being singletons. The material sequenced was PBMCs, taken at follow-up. These receptors were obtained from a male donor with early-stage non-small cell lung cancer. CDR3s leave out the opening cysteine and the closing phenylalanine or tryptophan. The order of the fields is V gene, J gene, clone size, CDR3 protein. Size is stated for part of the rows, as once, few or many counts, or as a class when the clone is expanded.

>TRBV28|TRBJ2-7|once
ASSGLRGQQY
>TRBV5-4|TRBJ1-2|many
ASSPPTAGNGYT
>TRBV20-1|TRBJ1-2|hyperexpanded
SARDQVKANYGYT
>TRBV7-2|TRBJ1-1|once
ASSPRQGGTEAF
>TRBV7-9|TRBJ2-5|many
ASRGLAGARETQY
>TRBV20-1|TRBJ2-4|many
SARAQGSKNIQY
>TRBV7-2|TRBJ2-5|many
ASSLVLAGPQETQY
>TRBV5-4|TRBJ2-2|many
ASSFGTGETGELF
>TRBV3-1|TRBJ2-3|medium-sized
ASSRRGPRTDTQY
>TRBV5-6|TRBJ1-4|.
ASSFGGDYATNEKLF
>TRBV27|TRBJ1-2|many
ASSGTGTGSYGYT
>TRBV24-1|TRBJ2-1|medium-sized
ATSDFLERGPYNEQF
>TRBV6-1|TRBJ2-3|medium-sized
ASGPRTDTQY
>TRBV7-3|TRBJ1-2|many
ASSFGGGGGYT
>TRBV4-3|TRBJ2-7|many
ASSQEVWTGAYEQY
>TRBV5-1|TRBJ1-1|.
ASSLAHNTEAF
>TRBV20-1|TRBJ2-1|large
SAGTSGGTLGEQF
>TRBV15|TRBJ2-1|medium-sized
ATSAHTFGGNEQF
>TRBV7-9|TRBJ2-2|medium-sized
ASSLLSFSEETGELF
>TRBV6-2/TRBV6-3|TRBJ2-5|many
ASTQRRGGETQY
>TRBV7-6|TRBJ2-1|.
ASSPSGVTYNEQF
>TRBV7-7|TRBJ2-5|medium-sized
ASSPTTGEETQY
>TRBV6-2/TRBV6-3|TRBJ1-2|many
ASSPFGPAGGYT
>TRBV6-1|TRBJ2-3|many
ASSEAGQGAGDTQY
>TRBV16|TRBJ1-1|medium-sized
ASSHRQGKNTEAF
>TRBV20-1|TRBJ2-1|many
SVLAGGRSGQF
>TRBV7-2|TRBJ1-1|.
ASSPQTGYVAF
>TRBV5-1|TRBJ2-7|.
ASSLDRATYEQY
>TRBV12-3/TRBV12-4|TRBJ2-7|medium-sized
ASRQGGGYEQY
>TRBV11-2|TRBJ2-1|few
ASSSFRDHPSQF